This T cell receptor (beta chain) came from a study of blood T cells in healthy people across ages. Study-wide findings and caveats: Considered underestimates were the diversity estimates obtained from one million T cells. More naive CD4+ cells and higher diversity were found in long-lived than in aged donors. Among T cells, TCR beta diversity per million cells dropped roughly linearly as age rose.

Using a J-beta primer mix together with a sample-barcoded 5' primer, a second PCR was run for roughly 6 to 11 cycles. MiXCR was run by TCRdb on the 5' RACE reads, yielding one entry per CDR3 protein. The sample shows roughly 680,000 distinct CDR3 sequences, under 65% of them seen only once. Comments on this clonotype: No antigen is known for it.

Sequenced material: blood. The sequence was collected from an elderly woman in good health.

The CDR3 loop is CASSITWGAPGEKLFF. As DNA, the CDR3 is TGTGCCAGCAGCATCACCTGGGGGGCTCCGGGTGAAAAACTGTTTTTT. The chain employs TRBV21-1 and TRBJ1-4; TRBD1, as called in the table, went unchecked against the DNA. TRBV21-1 is a pseudogene. This CDR3 contains 16 residues.